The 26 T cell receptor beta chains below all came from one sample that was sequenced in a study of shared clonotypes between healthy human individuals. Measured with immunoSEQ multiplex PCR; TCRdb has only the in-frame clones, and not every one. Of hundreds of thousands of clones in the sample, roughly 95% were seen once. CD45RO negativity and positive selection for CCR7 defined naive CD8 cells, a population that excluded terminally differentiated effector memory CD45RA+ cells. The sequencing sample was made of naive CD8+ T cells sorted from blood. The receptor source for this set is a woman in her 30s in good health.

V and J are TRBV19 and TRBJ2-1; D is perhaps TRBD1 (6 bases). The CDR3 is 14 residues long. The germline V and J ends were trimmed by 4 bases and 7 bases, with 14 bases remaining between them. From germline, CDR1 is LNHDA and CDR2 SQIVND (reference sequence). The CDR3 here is CASSTDRWKNEQFF. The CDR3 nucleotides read TGTGCCAGTAGTACAGACAGGTGGAAGAATGAGCAGTTCTTC.

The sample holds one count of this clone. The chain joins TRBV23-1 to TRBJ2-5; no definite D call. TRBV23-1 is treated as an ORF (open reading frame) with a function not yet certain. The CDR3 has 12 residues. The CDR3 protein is CETSRTVKTQYF. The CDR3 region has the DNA TGCGAAACCTCCCGGACGGTAAAGACCCAGTACTTC.

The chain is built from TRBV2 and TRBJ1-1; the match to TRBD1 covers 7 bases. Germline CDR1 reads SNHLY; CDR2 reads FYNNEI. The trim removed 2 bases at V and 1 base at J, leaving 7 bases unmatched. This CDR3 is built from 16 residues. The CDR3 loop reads CASSESLTGKNTEAFF. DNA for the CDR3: TGTGCCAGCAGTGAATCCCTGACAGGGAAGAACACTGAAGCTTTCTTT.

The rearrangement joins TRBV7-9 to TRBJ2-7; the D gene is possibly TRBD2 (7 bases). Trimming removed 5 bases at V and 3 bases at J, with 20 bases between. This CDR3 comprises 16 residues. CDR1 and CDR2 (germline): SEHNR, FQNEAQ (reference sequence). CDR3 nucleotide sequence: TGTGCCAGCAGCGCGTATTTCGGGGGGCCGTACTACGAGCAGTACTTC. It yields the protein CASSAYFGGPYYEQYF.

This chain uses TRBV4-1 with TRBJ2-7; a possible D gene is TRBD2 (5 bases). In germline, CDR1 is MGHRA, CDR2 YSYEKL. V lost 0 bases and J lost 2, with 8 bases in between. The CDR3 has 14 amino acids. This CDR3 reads CASSQERATYEQYF. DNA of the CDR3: TGCGCCAGCAGCCAAGAGAGGGCTACCTACGAGCAGTACTTC.

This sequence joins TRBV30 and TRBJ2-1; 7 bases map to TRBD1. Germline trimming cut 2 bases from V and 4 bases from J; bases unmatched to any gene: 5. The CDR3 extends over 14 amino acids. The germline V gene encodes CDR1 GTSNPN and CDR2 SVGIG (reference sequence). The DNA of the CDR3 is TGTGCCTGGAGTAGGGGGCTCGGGTACAATGAGCAGTTCTTC. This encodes CAWSRGLGYNEQFF.

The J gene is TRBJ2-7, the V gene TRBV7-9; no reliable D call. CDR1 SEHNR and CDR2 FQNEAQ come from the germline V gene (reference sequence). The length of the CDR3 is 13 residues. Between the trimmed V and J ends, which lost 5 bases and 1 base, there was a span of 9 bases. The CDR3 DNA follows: TGTGCCAGCAGCCCCTCCCGTTCCTACGAGCAGTACTTC. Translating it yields CASSPSRSYEQYF.

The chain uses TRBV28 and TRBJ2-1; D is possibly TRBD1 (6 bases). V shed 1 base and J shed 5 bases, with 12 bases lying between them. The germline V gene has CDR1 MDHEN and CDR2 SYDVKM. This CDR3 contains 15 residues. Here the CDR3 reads CASSLLAGVNNEQFF. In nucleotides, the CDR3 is TGTGCCAGCAGTTTATTAGCAGGGGTTAACAATGAGCAGTTCTTC.

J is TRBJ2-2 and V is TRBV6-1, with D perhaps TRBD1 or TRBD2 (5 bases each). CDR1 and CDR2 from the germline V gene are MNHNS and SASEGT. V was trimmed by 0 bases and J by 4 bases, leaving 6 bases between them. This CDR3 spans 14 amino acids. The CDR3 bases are TGTGCCAGCAGTGAAGCGGGGGTCACCGGGGAGCTGTTTTTT. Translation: CASSEAGVTGELFF.

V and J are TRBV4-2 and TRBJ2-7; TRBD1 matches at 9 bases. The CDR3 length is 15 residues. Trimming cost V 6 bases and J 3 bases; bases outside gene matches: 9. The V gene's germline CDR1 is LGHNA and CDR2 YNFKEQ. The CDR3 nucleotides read TGTGCCAGCAGGCCCGGGACAGGGCCCCTCTACGAGCAGTACTTC. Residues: CASRPGTGPLYEQYF.

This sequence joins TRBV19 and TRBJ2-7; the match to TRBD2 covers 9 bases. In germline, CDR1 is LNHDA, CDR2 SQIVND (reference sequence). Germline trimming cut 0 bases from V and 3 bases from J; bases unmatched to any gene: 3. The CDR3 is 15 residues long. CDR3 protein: CASSIDRGGDYEQYF. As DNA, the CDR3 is TGTGCCAGTAGTATAGACCGCGGGGGGGACTACGAGCAGTACTTC.

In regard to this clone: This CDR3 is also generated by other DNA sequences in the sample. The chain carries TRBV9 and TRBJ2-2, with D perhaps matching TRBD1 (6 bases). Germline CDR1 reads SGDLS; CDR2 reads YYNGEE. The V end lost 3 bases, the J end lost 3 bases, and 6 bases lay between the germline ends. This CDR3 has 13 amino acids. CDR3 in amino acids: CASSAGDTGELFF. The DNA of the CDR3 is TGTGCCAGCAGCGCAGGGGACACCGGGGAGCTGTTTTTT.

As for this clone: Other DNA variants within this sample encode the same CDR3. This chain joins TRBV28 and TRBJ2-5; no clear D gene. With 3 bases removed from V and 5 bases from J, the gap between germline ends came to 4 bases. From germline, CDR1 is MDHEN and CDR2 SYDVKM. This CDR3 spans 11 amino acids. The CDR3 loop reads CASSFSETQYF. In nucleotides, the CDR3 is TGTGCCAGCAGTTTTTCGGAGACCCAGTACTTC.

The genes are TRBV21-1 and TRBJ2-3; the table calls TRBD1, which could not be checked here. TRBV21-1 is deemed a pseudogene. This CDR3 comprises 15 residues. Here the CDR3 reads CASSLGTGNTDTQYF. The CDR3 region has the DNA TGTGCCAGCAGCCTCGGGACAGGCAACACAGATACGCAGTATTTT.

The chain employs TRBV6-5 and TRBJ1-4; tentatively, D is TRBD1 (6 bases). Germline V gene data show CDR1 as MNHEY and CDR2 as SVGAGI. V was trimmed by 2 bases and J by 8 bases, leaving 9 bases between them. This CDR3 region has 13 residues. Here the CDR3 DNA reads TGTGCCAGCAGTTACGGGGGCAACGAAAAACTGTTTTTT. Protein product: CASSYGGNEKLFF.

The CDR3 here is CASSDGGRAGELFF. DNA of the CDR3: TGTGCCAGCAGTGATGGCGGGAGGGCCGGGGAGCTGTTTTTT. This rearrangement joins TRBV2 to TRBJ2-2, with 9 bases lining up with TRBD2. The CDR3 loop spans 14 amino acids. Germline CDR1 and CDR2: SNHLY and FYNNEI. J gave up 6 bases and V 3 bases, and 2 bases lay outside the gene matches. Looking up the rest from reference TRBV2 and TRBJ2-2 gives the full variable domain: EPEVTQTPSHQVTQMGQEVILRCVPISNHLYFYWYRQILGQKVEFLVSFYNNEISEKSEIFDDQFSVERPDGSNFTLKIRSTKLEDSAMYFCASSDGGRAGELFFGEGSRLTVL.

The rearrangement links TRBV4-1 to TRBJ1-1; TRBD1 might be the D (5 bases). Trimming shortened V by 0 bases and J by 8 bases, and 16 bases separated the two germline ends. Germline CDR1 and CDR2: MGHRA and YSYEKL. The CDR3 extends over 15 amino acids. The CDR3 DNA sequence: TGCGCCAGCAGCCAAGATCTGAGCCAAGGGGAGGAAGCTTTCTTT. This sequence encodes CASSQDLSQGEEAFF.

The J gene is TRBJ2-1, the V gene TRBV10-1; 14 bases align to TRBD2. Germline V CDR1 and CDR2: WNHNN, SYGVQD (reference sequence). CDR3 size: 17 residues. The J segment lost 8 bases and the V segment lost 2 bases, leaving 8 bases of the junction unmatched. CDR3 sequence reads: CASSEGGTSGSGDEQFF. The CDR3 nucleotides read TGCGCCAGCAGTGAGGGAGGGACTAGCGGGAGCGGCGATGAGCAGTTCTTC.

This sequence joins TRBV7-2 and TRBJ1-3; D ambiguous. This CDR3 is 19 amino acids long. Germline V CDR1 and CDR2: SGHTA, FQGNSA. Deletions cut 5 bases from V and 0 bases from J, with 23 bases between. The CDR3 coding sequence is TGTGCCAGCAGCCTTCTGAGGGTCTCTCTAAAGAACTCTGGAAACACCATATATTTT. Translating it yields CASSLLRVSLKNSGNTIYF.

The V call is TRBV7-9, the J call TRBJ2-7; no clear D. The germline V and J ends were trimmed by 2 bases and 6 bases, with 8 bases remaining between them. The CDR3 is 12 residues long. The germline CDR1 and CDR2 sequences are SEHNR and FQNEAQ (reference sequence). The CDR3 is CASSLLAVEQYF. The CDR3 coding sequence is TGTGCCAGCAGCTTACTGGCGGTCGAGCAGTACTTC.

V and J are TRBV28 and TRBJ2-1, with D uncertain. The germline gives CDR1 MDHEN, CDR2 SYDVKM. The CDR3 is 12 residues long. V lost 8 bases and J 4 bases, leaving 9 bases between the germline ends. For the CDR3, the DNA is TGTGCCAGCGAAGAAGCTTACAATGAGCAGTTCTTC. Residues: CASEEAYNEQFF.

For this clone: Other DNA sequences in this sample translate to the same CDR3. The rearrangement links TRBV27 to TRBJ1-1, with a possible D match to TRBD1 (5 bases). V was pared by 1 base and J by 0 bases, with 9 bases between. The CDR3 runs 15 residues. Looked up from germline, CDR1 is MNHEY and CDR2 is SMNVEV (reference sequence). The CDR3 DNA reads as TGTGCCAGCAGTTTATACCCAGGGATGAACACTGAAGCTTTCTTT. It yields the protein CASSLYPGMNTEAFF.

The CDR3 DNA reads TGTGCCAGCAGCCAAGATCAGGGGCACGAGCAGTACTTC. Protein product: CASSQDQGHEQYF. The chain recombines TRBV4-2 with TRBJ2-7, with TRBD1 as a possible D gene (6 bases). The CDR3 totals 13 residues. Germline values: CDR1 LGHNA, CDR2 YNFKEQ. V was cut by 0 bases and J by 5 bases, with 8 bases left in between.

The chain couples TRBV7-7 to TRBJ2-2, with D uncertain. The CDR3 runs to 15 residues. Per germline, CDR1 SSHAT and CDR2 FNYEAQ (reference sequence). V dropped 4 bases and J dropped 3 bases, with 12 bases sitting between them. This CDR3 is CASSYLVADTGELFF. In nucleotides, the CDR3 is TGTGCCAGCAGCTACCTAGTTGCGGACACCGGGGAGCTGTTTTTT.

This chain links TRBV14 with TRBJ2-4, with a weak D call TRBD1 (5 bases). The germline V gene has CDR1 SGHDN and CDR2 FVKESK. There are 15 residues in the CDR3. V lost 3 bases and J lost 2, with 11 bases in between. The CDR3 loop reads CASSHRDESKNIQYF. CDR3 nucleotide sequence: TGTGCCAGCAGCCACAGGGATGAGTCCAAAAACATTCAGTACTTC.

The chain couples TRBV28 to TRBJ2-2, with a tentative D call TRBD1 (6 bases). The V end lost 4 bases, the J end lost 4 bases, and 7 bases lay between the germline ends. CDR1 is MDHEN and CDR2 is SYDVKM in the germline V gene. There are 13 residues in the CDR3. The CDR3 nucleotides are TGTGCCAGCAGTTACAGGGCCACCGGGGAGCTGTTTTTT. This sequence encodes CASSYRATGELFF.